The source of this T cell receptor (beta chain) is a study of tumor-infiltrating lymphocytes in primary liver carcinoma. Study-wide background: Patients' primary liver carcinoma was surgically resected. General observations from the study: Tumor-adjacent and tumor-blood pairs overlapped less than tumor region pairs did.

The authors made TCR beta cDNA from around 500 ng total RNA with a constant-region primer. TCR beta libraries came from three nested multiplex PCR rounds using slightly modified ARM-PCR. Two initial PCR rounds of roughly 10 cycles each paired TRBV1-TRBV30 forward primers with a C-beta reverse primer. MiXCR, applied by TCRdb to the multiplex PCR reads, yields one record per CDR3 protein. The profile shows approximately 300,000 distinct CDR3 sequences, 50% to 70% of them singletons. Germline trimming cut 2 bases from V and 7 bases from J; bases unmatched to any gene: 8. Germline CDR1 is LGHNA and CDR2 is YNFKEQ. The CDR3 is made up of 16 amino acids. Details on this clonotype: Its antigen remains unknown.

RNA was extracted from whole blood without cell sorting, alongside germline DNA. The chain employs TRBV4-2 and TRBJ2-1; 10 nucleotides agree with TRBD2. The TCR was taken from a man aged 40-55 years with primary liver carcinoma and hepatitis B virus infection. The sample was peripheral blood. The CDR3 coding sequence is TGTGCCAGCAGCCAATCCGGGACTAGCGTCCATAATGAGCAGTTCTTC. Its translation is CASSQSGTSVHNEQFF.